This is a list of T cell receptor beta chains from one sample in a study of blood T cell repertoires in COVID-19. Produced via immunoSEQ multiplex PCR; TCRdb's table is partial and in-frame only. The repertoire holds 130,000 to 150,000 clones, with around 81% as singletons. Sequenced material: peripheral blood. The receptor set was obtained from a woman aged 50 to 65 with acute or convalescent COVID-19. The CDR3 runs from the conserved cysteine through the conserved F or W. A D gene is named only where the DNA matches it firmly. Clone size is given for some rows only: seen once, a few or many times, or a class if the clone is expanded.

CDR3 DNA: TGTGCCACCAGTGACCCTAAACGAAGCAATCAGCCCCAGCATTTT
CDR3 protein: CATSDPKRSNQPQHF
V gene: TRBV24-1
D gene: .
J gene: TRBJ1-5
clone size: few

CDR3 DNA: TGTGCCAGCAGCCAAGGGAATACAGGGAAGCCCCAGCATTTT
CDR3 protein: CASSQGNTGKPQHF
V gene: TRBV3-1/TRBV3-2
D gene: .
J gene: TRBJ1-5
clone size: .

CDR3 DNA: TGCGCCAGCAGCTTGGGGACTAGCGGGGGGGCCCGGGAGACCCAGTACTTC
CDR3 protein: CASSLGTSGGARETQYF
V gene: TRBV5-1
D gene: TRBD2
J gene: TRBJ2-5
clone size: .

CDR3 DNA: TGTGCCAGTAGGGGGCTTGCGGCCTGGGGCTACACCTTC
CDR3 protein: CASRGLAAWGYTF
V gene: TRBV19
D gene: .
J gene: TRBJ1-2
clone size: .

CDR3 DNA: TGTGCCAGCAGCCCTGGGGGTAGCGGGGGGGTAACAGCAGATACGCAGTATTTT
CDR3 protein: CASSPGGSGGVTADTQYF
V gene: TRBV28
D gene: TRBD2
J gene: TRBJ2-3
clone size: .

CDR3 DNA: TGTGCCAGCAGCATAGAGCCCGGGTCTGAAGCTTTCTTT
CDR3 protein: CASSIEPGSEAFF
V gene: TRBV7-3
D gene: .
J gene: TRBJ1-1
clone size: few

CDR3 DNA: TGTGCCAGCAGCCCGCTAGCGGGGGGGCTCAACGAGCAGTACTTC
CDR3 protein: CASSPLAGGLNEQYF
V gene: TRBV11-2
D gene: TRBD2
J gene: TRBJ2-7
clone size: .

CDR3 DNA: TGTGCCATCAGCTTACAGGGCCTGGGATCACCCCTCCACTTT
CDR3 protein: CAISLQGLGSPLHF
V gene: TRBV10-3
D gene: .
J gene: TRBJ1-6
clone size: .

CDR3 DNA: TGTGCCAGCAGTGAACAGGGGGCGCGAGGTCAGCCCCAGCATTTT
CDR3 protein: CASSEQGARGQPQHF
V gene: TRBV6-1
D gene: TRBD1
J gene: TRBJ1-5
clone size: .

CDR3 DNA: TGCAGTGCTAGTTTAGCGGGGGGGCCTAATGAGCAGTTCTTC
CDR3 protein: CSASLAGGPNEQFF
V gene: TRBV20-1
D gene: TRBD2
J gene: TRBJ2-1
clone size: .

CDR3 DNA: TGTGCCAGCAGCGCCGACCAGGCAGCCTCCTACGAGCAGTACTTC
CDR3 protein: CASSADQAASYEQYF
V gene: TRBV7-3
D gene: .
J gene: TRBJ2-7
clone size: .

CDR3 DNA: TGTGCCAGCAGTGACTGGACAGGACCCTCTGGGGCCAACGTCCTGACTTTC
CDR3 protein: CASSDWTGPSGANVLTF
V gene: TRBV6-4
D gene: TRBD1
J gene: TRBJ2-6
clone size: .

CDR3 DNA: TGTGCCAGCAGCGCCGACCCCCTAGGCGATCAGCCCCAGCATTTT
CDR3 protein: CASSADPLGDQPQHF
V gene: TRBV9
D gene: .
J gene: TRBJ1-5
clone size: .